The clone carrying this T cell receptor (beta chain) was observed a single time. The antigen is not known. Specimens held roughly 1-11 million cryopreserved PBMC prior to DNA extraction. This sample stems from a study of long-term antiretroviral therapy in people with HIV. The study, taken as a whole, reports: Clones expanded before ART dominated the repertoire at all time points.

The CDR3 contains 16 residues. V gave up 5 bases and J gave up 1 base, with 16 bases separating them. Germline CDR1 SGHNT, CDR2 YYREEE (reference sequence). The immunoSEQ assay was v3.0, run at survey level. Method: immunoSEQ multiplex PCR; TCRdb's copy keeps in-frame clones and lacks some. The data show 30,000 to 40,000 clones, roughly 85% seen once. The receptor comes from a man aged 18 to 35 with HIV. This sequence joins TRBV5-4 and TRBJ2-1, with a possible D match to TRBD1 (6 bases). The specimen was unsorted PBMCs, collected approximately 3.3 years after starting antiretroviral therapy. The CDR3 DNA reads TGTGCCAGCAGGGATGACAGGCGCCTATCCTACAATGAGCAGTTCTTC. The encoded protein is CASRDDRRLSYNEQFF.